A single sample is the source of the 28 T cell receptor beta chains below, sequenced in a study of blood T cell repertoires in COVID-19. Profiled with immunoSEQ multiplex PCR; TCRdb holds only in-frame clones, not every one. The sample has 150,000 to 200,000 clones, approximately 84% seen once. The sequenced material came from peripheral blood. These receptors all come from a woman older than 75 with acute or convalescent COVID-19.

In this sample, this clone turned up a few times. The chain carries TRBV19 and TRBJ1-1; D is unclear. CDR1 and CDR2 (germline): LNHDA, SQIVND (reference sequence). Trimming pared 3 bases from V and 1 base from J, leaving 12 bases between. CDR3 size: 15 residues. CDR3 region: CASSISTLGNTEAFF. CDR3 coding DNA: TGTGCCAGTAGTATTAGCACACTTGGGAACACTGAAGCTTTCTTT.

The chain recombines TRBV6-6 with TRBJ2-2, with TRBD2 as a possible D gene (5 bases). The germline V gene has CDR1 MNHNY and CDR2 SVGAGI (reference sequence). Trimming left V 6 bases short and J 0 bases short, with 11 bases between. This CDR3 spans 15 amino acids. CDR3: CASSPDYANTGELFF. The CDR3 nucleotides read TGTGCCAGCAGCCCCGACTACGCGAACACCGGGGAGCTGTTTTTT.

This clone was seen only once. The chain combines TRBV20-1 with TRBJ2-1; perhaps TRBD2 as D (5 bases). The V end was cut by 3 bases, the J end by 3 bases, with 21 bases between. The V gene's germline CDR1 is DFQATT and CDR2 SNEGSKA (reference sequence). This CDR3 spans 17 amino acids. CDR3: CSASAGLASLIYNEQFF. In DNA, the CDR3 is TGCAGTGCTAGTGCGGGTCTGGCGTCCTTAATCTACAATGAGCAGTTCTTC.

The CDR3 spells CASNSGNSNQPQHF. In nucleotides, the CDR3 is TGTGCCAGCAACAGCGGTAATAGCAATCAGCCCCAGCATTTT. The gene calls are TRBV6-6 and TRBJ1-5; D unresolved. Germline CDR1 reads MNHNY; CDR2 reads SVGAGI (reference sequence). V was shortened by 7 bases and J by 0 bases, with 10 bases between the two germline ends. CDR3 length: 14 residues.

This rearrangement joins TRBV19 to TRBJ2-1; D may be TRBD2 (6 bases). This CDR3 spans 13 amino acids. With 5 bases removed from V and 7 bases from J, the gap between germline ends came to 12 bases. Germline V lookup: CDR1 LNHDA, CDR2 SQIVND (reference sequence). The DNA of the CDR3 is TGTGCCAGTAGTTATACTAGCCTGAATGAGCAGTTCTTC. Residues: CASSYTSLNEQFF.

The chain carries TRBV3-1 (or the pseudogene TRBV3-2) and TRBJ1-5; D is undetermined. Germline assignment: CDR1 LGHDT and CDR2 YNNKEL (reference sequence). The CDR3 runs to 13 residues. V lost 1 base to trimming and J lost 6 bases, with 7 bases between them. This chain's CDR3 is CASSQGYSQPQHF. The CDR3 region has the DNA TGTGCCAGCAGCCAAGGGTACAGTCAGCCCCAGCATTTT.

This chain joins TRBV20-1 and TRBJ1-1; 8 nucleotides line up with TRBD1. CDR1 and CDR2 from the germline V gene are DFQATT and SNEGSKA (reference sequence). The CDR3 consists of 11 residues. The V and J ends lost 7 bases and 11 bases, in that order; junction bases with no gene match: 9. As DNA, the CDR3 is TGCAGTGTCCGGGACAGGTTTGGGGCTTTCTTT. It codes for CSVRDRFGAFF.

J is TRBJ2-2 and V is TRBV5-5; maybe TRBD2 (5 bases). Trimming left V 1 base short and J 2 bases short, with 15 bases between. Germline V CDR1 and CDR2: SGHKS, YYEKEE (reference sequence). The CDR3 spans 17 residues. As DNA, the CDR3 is TGTGCCAGCAGCTTGAGATTTAGTGAGGGTAACACCGGGGAGCTGTTTTTT. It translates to CASSLRFSEGNTGELFF. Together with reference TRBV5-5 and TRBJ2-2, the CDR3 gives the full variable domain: DAGVTQSPTHLIKTRGQQVTLRCSPISGHKSVSWYQQVLGQGPQFIFQYYEKEERGRGNFPDRFSARQFPNYSSELNVNALLLGDSALYLCASSLRFSEGNTGELFFGEGSRLTVL.

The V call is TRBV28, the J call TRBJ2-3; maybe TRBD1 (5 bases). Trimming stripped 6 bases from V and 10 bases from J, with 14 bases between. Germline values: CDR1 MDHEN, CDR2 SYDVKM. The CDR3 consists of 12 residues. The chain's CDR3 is CASRSVEQAQYF. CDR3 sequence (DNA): TGTGCCAGCAGATCCGTCGAACAGGCGCAGTATTTT.

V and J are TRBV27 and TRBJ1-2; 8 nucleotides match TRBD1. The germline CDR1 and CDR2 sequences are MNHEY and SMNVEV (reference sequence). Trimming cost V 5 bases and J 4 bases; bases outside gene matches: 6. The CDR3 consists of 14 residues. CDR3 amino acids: CASSADRVGYGYTF. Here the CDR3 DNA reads TGTGCCAGCAGTGCGGACAGGGTCGGCTATGGCTACACCTTC.

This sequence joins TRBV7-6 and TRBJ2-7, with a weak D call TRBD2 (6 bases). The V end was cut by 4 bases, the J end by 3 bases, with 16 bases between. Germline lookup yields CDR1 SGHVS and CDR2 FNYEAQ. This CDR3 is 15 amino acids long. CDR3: CASSWGEDLGYEQYF. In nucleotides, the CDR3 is TGTGCCAGCAGCTGGGGGGAAGACTTGGGCTACGAGCAGTACTTC.

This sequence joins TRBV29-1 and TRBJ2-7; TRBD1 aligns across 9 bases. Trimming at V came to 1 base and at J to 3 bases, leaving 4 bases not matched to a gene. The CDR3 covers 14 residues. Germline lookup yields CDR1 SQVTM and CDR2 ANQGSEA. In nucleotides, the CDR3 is TGCAGCGTTGAAGCCACAGGGGGCGGCTACGAGCAGTACTTC. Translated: CSVEATGGGYEQYF.

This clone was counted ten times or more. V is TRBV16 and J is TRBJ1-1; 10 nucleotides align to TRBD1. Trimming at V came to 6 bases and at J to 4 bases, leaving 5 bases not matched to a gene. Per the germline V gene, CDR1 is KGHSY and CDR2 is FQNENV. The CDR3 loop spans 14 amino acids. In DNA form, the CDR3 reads TGTGCCAGCAGACGACAGGGGGCGACCACTGAAGCTTTCTTT. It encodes CASRRQGATTEAFF. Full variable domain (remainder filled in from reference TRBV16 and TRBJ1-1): GEEVAQTPKHLVRGEGQKAKLYCAPIKGHSYVFWYQQVLKNEFKFLISFQNENVFDETGMPKERFSAKCLPNSPCSLEIQATKLEDSAVYFCASRRQGATTEAFFGQGTRLTVV.

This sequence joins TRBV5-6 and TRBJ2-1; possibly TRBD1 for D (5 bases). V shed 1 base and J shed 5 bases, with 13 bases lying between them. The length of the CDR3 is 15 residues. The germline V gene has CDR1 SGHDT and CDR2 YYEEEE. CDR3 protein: CASSLRGRANNEQFF. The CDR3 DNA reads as TGTGCCAGCAGCTTGAGGGGCAGGGCAAACAATGAGCAGTTCTTC.

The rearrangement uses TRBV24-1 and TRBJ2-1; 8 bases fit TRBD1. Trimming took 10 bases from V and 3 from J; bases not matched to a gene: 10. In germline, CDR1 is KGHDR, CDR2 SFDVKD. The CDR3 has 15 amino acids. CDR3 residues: CATSLGTGIYNEQFF. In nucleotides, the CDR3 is TGTGCCACTAGTCTAGGGACAGGAATCTACAATGAGCAGTTCTTC.

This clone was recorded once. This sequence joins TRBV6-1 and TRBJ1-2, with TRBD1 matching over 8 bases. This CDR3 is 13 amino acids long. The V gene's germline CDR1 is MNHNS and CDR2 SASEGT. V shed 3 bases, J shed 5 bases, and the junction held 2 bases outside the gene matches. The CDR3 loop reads CASSDRTGYGYTF. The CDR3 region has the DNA TGTGCCAGCAGTGACAGGACAGGGTATGGCTACACCTTC.

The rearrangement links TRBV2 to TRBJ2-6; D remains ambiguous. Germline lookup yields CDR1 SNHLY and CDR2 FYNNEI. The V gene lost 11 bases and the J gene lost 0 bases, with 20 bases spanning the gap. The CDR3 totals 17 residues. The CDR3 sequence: CAGVGTPSISGANVLTF. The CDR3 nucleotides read TGTGCCGGAGTAGGCACCCCGAGCATCTCTGGGGCCAACGTCCTGACTTTC.

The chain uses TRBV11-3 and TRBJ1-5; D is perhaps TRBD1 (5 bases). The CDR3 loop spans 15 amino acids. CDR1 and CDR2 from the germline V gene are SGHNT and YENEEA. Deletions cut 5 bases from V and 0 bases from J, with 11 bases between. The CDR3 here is CASSPSGVSNQPQHF. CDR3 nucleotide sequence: TGTGCCAGCAGCCCTTCGGGGGTTAGCAATCAGCCCCAGCATTTT.

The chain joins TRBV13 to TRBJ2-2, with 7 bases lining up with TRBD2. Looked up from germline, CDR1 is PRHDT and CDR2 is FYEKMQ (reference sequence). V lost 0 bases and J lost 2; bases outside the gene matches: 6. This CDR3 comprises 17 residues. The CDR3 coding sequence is TGTGCCAGCAGCTTAGGGGGACTACGAGTCAACACCGGGGAGCTGTTTTTT. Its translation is CASSLGGLRVNTGELFF.

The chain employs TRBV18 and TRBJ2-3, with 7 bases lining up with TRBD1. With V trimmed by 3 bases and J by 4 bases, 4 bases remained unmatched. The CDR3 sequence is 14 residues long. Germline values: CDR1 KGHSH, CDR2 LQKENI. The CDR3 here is CASSPQQGSDTQYF. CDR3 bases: TGTGCCAGCTCACCCCAACAGGGGTCAGATACGCAGTATTTT.

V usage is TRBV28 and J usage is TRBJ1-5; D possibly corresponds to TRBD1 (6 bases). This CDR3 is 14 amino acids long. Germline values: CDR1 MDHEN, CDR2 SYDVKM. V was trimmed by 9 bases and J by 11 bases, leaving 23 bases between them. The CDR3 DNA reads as TGTGCCAGTACAGGGTCTTCCACTAAGAGGGCCCAGCATTTT. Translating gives CASTGSSTKRAQHF. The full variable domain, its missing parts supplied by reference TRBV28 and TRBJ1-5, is DVKVTQSSRYLVKRTGEKVFLECVQDMDHENMFWYRQDPGLGLRLIYFSYDVKMKEKGDIPEGYSVSREKKERFSLILESASTNQTSMYLCASTGSSTKRAQHFGDGTRLSIL.

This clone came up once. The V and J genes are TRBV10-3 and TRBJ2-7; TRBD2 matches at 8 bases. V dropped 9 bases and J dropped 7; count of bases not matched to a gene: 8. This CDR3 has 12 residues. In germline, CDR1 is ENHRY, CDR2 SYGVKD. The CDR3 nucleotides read TGTGCCATGGGACTAGACCTGGGGGAGCAGTACTTC. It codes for CAMGLDLGEQYF.

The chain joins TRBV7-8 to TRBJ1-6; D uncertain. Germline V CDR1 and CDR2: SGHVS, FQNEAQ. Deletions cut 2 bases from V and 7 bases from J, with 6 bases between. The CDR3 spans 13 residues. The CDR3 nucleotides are TGTGCCAGCAGCTTATACGGGAATTCACCCCTCCACTTT. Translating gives CASSLYGNSPLHF.

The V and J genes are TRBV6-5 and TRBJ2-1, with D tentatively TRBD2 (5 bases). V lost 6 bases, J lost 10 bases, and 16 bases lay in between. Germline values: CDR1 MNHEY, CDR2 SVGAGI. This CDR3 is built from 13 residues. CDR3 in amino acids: CASSLLREREQFF. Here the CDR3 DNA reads TGTGCCAGCAGCTTACTAAGGGAGCGCGAGCAGTTCTTC.

In DNA, the CDR3 is TGCGCCAGCAGCCAAGGCGGTAGCTCTGGAAACACCATATATTTT. Translated: CASSQGGSSGNTIYF. The V gene is TRBV4-1, the J gene TRBJ1-3; D is uncertain. Trimming stripped 1 base from V and 0 bases from J, with 7 bases between. Germline lookup yields CDR1 MGHRA and CDR2 YSYEKL. The CDR3 sequence is 15 residues long.

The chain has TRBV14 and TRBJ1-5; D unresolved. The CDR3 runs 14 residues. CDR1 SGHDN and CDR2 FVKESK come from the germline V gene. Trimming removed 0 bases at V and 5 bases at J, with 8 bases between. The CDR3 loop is CASSQDSLYQPQHF. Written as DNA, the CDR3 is TGTGCCAGCAGCCAAGACAGTCTGTATCAGCCCCAGCATTTT.

CDR3 bases: TGCAGTGCTAGTCGGGTGAACACTGAAGCTTTCTTT. This codes for CSASRVNTEAFF. J is TRBJ1-1 and V is TRBV20-1, with D unresolved. With 3 bases removed from V and 0 bases from J, the gap between germline ends came to 5 bases. Germline lookup yields CDR1 DFQATT and CDR2 SNEGSKA (reference sequence). CDR3 length: 12 residues.

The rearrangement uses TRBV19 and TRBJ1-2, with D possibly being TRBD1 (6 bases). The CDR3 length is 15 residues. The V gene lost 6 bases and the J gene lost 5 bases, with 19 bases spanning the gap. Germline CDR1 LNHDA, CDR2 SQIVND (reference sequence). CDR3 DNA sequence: TGTGCCAGTAGGTCCGCCCCGGACAGACTTTATGGCTACACCTTC. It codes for CASRSAPDRLYGYTF.